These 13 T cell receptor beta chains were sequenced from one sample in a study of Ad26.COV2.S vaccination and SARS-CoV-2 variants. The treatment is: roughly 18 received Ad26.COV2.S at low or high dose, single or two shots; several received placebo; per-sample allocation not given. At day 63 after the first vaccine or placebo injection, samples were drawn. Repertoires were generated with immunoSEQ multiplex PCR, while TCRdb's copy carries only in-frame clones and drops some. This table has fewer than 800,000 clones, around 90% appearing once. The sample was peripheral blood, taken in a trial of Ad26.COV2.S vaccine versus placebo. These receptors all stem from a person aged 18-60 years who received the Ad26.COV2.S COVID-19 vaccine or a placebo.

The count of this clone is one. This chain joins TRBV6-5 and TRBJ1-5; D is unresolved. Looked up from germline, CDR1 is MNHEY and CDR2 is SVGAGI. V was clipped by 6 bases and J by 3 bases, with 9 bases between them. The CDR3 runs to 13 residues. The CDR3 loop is CASRQYFNQPQHF. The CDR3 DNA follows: TGTGCCAGCAGACAGTATTTCAATCAGCCCCAGCATTTT.

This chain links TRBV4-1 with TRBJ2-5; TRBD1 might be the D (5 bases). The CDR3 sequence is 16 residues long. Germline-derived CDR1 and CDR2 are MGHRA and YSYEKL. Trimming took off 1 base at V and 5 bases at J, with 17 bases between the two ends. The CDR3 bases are TGCGCCAGCAGCCAAGTATATGCGGCAGGGTCGGAGACCCAGTACTTC. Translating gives CASSQVYAAGSETQYF.

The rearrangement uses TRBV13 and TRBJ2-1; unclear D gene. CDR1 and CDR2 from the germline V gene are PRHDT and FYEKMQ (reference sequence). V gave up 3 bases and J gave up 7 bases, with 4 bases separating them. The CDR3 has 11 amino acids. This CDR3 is CASSFENEQFF. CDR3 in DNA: TGTGCCAGCAGCTTTGAAAATGAGCAGTTCTTC.

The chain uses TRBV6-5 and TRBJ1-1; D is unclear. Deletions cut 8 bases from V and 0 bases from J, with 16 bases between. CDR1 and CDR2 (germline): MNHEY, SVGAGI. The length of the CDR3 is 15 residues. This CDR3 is CASGRAPPVNTEAFF. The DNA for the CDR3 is TGTGCCAGCGGGAGGGCGCCACCGGTGAACACTGAAGCTTTCTTT.

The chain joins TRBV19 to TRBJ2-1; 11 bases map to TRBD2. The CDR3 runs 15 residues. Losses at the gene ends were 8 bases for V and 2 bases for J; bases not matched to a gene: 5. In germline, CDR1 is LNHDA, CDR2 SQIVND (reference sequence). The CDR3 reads CASGTSGDPYNEQFF. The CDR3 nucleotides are TGTGCCAGTGGGACTAGCGGCGATCCCTACAATGAGCAGTTCTTC.

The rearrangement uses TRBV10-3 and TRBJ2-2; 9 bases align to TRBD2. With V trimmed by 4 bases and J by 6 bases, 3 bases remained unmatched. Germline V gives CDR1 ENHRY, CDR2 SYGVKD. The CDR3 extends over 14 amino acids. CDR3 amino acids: CAISALAGSGELFF. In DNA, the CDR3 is TGTGCCATCAGTGCCCTAGCGGGATCCGGGGAGCTGTTTTTT.

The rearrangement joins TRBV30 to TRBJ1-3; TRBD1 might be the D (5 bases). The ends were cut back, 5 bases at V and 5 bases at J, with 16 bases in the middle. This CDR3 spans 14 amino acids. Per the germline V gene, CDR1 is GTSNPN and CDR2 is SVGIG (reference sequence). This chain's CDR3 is CAWGTSGGRNTIYF. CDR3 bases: TGTGCCTGGGGGACGTCGGGAGGGCGAAACACCATATATTTT.

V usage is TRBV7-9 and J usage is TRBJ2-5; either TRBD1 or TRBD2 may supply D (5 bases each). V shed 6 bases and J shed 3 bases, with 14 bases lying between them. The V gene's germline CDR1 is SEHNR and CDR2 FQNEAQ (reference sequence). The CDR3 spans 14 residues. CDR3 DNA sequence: TGTGCCAGCAGTTCCGGGACCCCCGAAGAGACCCAGTACTTC. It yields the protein CASSSGTPEETQYF.

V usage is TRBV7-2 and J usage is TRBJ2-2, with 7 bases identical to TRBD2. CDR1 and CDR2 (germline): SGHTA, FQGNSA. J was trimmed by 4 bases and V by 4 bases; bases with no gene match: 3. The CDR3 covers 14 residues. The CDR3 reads CASSSRLATGELFF. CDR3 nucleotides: TGTGCCAGCAGCTCCAGACTAGCCACCGGGGAGCTGTTTTTT.

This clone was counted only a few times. DNA of the CDR3: TGTGCCAGCGCCACAGGGGTGTCGGGCAATCAGCCCCAGCATTTT. Translation: CASATGVSGNQPQHF. This chain links TRBV19 with TRBJ1-5; 7 nucleotides match TRBD1. CDR1 is LNHDA and CDR2 is SQIVND in the germline V gene (reference sequence). The V gene end was trimmed by 9 bases and the J gene end by 2 bases; junction bases not matched to a gene: 10. The CDR3 contains 15 residues.

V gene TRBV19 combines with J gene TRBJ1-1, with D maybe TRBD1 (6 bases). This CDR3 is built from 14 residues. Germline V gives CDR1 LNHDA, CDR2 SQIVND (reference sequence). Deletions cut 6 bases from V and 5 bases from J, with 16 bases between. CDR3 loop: CASSTRGRGTEAFF. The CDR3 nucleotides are TGTGCCAGTAGCACGAGGGGGAGAGGAACTGAAGCTTTCTTT. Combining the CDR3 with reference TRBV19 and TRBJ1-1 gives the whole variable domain DGGITQSPKYLFRKEGQNVTLSCEQNLNHDAMYWYRQDPGQGLRLIYYSQIVNDFQKGDIAEGYSVSREKKESFPLTVTSAQKNPTAFYLCASSTRGRGTEAFFGQGTRLTVV.

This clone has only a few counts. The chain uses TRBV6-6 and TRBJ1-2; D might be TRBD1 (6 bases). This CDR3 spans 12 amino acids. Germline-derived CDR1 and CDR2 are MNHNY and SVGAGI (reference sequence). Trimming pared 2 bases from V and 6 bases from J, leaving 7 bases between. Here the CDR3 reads CASSYAGDGYTF. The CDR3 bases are TGTGCCAGCAGTTACGCAGGGGATGGCTACACCTTC.

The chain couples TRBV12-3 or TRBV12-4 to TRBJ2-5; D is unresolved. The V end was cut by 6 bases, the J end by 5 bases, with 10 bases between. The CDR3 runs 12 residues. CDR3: CASSPGRETQYF. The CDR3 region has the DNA TGTGCCAGCAGCCCTGGCCGGGAGACCCAGTACTTC.